The sequence of this T cell receptor (beta chain) was determined in a study of CDR3 diversity in severe acne (dated by TCRdb to between 2018 and 2021). Of note for this clonotype: Its cognate antigen has yet to be identified. Qualities for individual bases were not recorded, and no much larger clone is one base off.

In the germline V gene (reference sequence), CDR1 corresponds to DFQATT and CDR2 to SNEGSKA. Relative to germline, V is 0 bases shorter and J is 6 bases shorter, with 12 bases between their ends. Its CDR3 holds 14 amino acids, cysteine through phenylalanine. The read is trimmed to its CDR3 DNA, 42 bases read in frame from base 1. Libraries came from PCR. Instrument used: Illumina HiSeq 2000. Through fastp at Q25 and MiXCR, TCRdb rebuilt clones from the public reads, retaining in-frame beta chains. Entries are consolidated by CDR3 protein sequence, retaining the most common genes and DNA. The sample table records approximately 79,000 distinct CDR3 sequences; over 45% of these occur just once. In total, the top ten clones hold roughly a tenth of the sample.

This sequence originates from a male donor in good health, serving as a control. The rearranged segments are TRBV20-1 and TRBJ1-5, with TRBD1 as a weak D call on 5 bases. The sequenced material came from blood. The CDR3 reads as follows: CSARETRETQPQHF. The nucleotides read TGCAGTGCTAGAGAGACCAGGGAAACTCAGCCCCAGCATTTT.